The 18 T cell receptor beta chains below were found in one sample sequenced in a study of CD8 T cells in ankylosing spondylitis. MiXCR, applied by TCRdb to the 5' RACE reads, yields one record per CDR3 protein. This table has 45,000 or so distinct CDR3 sequences, approximately 11% appearing once. The sample taken for sequencing was blood, either unsorted or a sorted T cell fraction (not recorded which). Receptor source: a male donor with ankylosing spondylitis or in good health (not recorded which).

This clonotype was observed at least ten times. V and J are TRBV2 and TRBJ1-1; TRBD1 might be the D (5 bases). The CDR3 has 14 amino acids. V shed 4 bases and J shed 6 bases, with 15 bases lying between them. CDR1 and CDR2 from the germline V gene are SNHLY and FYNNEI. CDR3 sequence: CASSAFPGNAEAFF. CDR3 nucleotides: TGTGCCAGCAGTGCTTTTCCAGGGAATGCTGAAGCTTTCTTT.

The chain uses TRBV9 and TRBJ1-2; D perhaps matches TRBD1 (5 bases). Between the trimmed V and J ends, which lost 4 bases and 3 bases, there was a span of 16 bases. This CDR3 has 15 residues. Germline V gene sequence: CDR1 SGDLS, CDR2 YYNGEE. The CDR3 sequence: CASSPPTGPYYGYTF. The CDR3 bases are TGTGCCAGCAGCCCCCCTACGGGGCCGTACTATGGCTACACCTTC.

In its sample, this clonotype was seen many times. This sequence joins TRBV2 and TRBJ1-2, with TRBD1 matching 8 bases. This CDR3 comprises 15 residues. The V and J ends lost 1 base and 6 bases, in that order; junction bases with no gene match: 7. CDR1 and CDR2 from the germline V gene are SNHLY and FYNNEI. The CDR3 region has the DNA TGTGCCAGCAGTGAAGTCCGGACAGGGAAAAATGGCTACACCTTC. Its translation is CASSEVRTGKNGYTF. The full variable domain, in which reference TRBV2 and TRBJ1-2 provide the parts outside the CDR3, is EPEVTQTPSHQVTQMGQEVILRCVPISNHLYFYWYRQILGQKVEFLVSFYNNEISEKSEIFDDQFSVERPDGSNFTLKIRSTKLEDSAMYFCASSEVRTGKNGYTFGSGTRLTVV.

This clonotype appeared a few times. This chain connects TRBV20-1 to TRBJ1-1, with 7 positions matching TRBD1. Germline V gene lookup returns CDR1 DFQATT and CDR2 SNEGSKA (reference sequence). V shed 6 bases and J 0 bases; nucleotides not matched to a gene: 25. The CDR3 totals 20 residues. The CDR3 DNA follows: TGCAGTGCCCTCCGAGGGGATGTTACAGGGGACCTTATAATGAACACTGAAGCTTTCTTT. Translation gives CSALRGDVTGDLIMNTEAFF.

The chain has TRBV7-2 and TRBJ1-5; a weak D match, TRBD1 (6 bases). The V gene's germline CDR1 is SGHTA and CDR2 FQGNSA. CDR3 length: 15 residues. Trimming stripped 2 bases from V and 3 bases from J, with 11 bases between. The CDR3 loop is CASSLNRDINQPQHF. The CDR3 DNA reads as TGTGCCAGCAGCTTAAACAGGGATATCAATCAGCCCCAGCATTTT.

In its sample, this clonotype was seen many times. The gene calls are TRBV15 and TRBJ1-1; D is ambiguous. This CDR3 comprises 15 residues. Germline CDR1 LNHNV, CDR2 YYDKDF (reference sequence). Trimming took 0 bases from V and 3 from J, leaving 11 bases between them. CDR3 amino acids: CATSRDLPGDTEAFF. CDR3 in DNA: TGTGCCACCAGCAGAGACCTCCCGGGAGACACTGAAGCTTTCTTT. The full variable domain, with the rest looked up from reference TRBV15 and TRBJ1-1, is DAMVIQNPRYQVTQFGKPVTLSCSQTLNHNVMYWYQQKSSQAPKLLFHYYDKDFNNEADTPDNFQSRRPNTSFCFLDIRSPGLGDTAMYLCATSRDLPGDTEAFFGQGTRLTVV.

The gene calls are TRBV30 and TRBJ1-6; D is undetermined. This CDR3 is built from 13 residues. Germline CDR1 is GTSNPN and CDR2 is SVGIG (reference sequence). V was cut by 5 bases and J by 11 bases, with 16 bases left in between. CDR3 sequence: CAWDTGISAPLHF. In nucleotides, the CDR3 is TGTGCCTGGGACACCGGGATTTCGGCACCCCTCCACTTT. The full variable domain, rest sourced from reference TRBV30 and TRBJ1-6, is SQTIHQWPATLVQPVGSPLSLECTVEGTSNPNLYWYRQAAGRGLQLLFYSVGIGQISSEVPQNLSASRPQDRQFILSSKKLLLSDSGFYLCAWDTGISAPLHFGNGTRLTVT.

This clonotype was observed many times. This rearrangement joins TRBV12-3 or TRBV12-4 to TRBJ2-5, with D unclear. This CDR3 has 13 amino acids. The germline V and J ends were trimmed by 3 bases and 5 bases, with 10 bases remaining between them. The CDR3 reads CASSFGTGETQYF. The CDR3 nucleotides read TGTGCCAGCAGTTTCGGTACCGGGGAGACCCAGTACTTC.

At least ten counts were recorded for this clonotype. The chain recombines TRBV24-1 with TRBJ1-1; D is unclear. The CDR3 totals 11 residues. V dropped 0 bases and J dropped 9 bases, with 4 bases sitting between them. Per germline, CDR1 KGHDR and CDR2 SFDVKD. DNA for the CDR3: TGTGCCACCAGTGATTTGAGAAAAGCTTTCTTT. Encoded protein: CATSDLRKAFF.

The sample holds many counts of this clonotype. The chain carries TRBV12-3 or TRBV12-4 and TRBJ1-6; the match to TRBD1 covers 7 bases. There are 14 residues in the CDR3. V lost 6 bases and J lost 7; bases outside the gene matches: 6. For the CDR3, the DNA is TGTGCCAGCAGGCCTGACAGGGCCAATTCACCCCTCCACTTT. This translates into CASRPDRANSPLHF.

This clonotype was found a few times. The rearrangement joins TRBV5-8 to TRBJ2-1, with TRBD1 identical over 7 bases. CDR1 is SGHTS and CDR2 is YDEGEE in the germline V gene. V gave up 4 bases and J gave up 4 bases; unmatched junction bases: 11. This CDR3 is 16 amino acids long. This chain's CDR3 is CASSTHRGRAYNEQFF. The DNA for the CDR3 is TGTGCCAGCAGCACCCACAGGGGCCGCGCTTACAATGAGCAGTTCTTC.

DNA of the CDR3: TGTGCCACCAGTGCGTCAGAGACCCAGTACTTC. Protein: CATSASETQYF. This sequence joins TRBV24-1 and TRBJ2-5; D is uncertain. This CDR3 has 11 residues. V lost 5 bases and J 4 bases, leaving 4 bases between the germline ends. Germline loops: CDR1 KGHDR, CDR2 SFDVKD.

This clonotype has a count of ten or more. The chain employs TRBV6-1 and TRBJ2-5, with TRBD1 matching 8 bases. There are 15 residues in the CDR3. Germline CDR1 and CDR2: MNHNS and SASEGT. Trimming removed 4 bases from V and 8 bases from J; junction bases left unmatched: 12. CDR3 nucleotide sequence: TGTGCCAGCAGTGTATCCCGCACCGGGACAGGTACCCAGTACTTC. This translates into CASSVSRTGTGTQYF.

This clonotype was recorded many times. V usage is TRBV12-3 or TRBV12-4 and J usage is TRBJ2-5; D perhaps matches TRBD1 (6 bases). The CDR3 has 14 amino acids. Trimming took 2 bases from V and 6 from J, leaving 13 bases between them. DNA for the CDR3: TGTGCCAGCAGTTTACCACAGGGAACCCAGACCCAGTACTTC. As protein: CASSLPQGTQTQYF.

This clonotype was counted ten times or more. The CDR3 DNA reads as TGCGCCAGCAGATCCGCAGGACTAGCGAATGAGCAGTTCTTC. Protein sequence: CASRSAGLANEQFF. This chain uses TRBV5-1 with TRBJ2-1, with 9 bases that match TRBD2. Germline V gene data show CDR1 as SGHRS and CDR2 as YFSETQ. V lost 5 bases and J lost 7; bases outside the gene matches: 7. CDR3 length equals 14 residues. Full variable domain (rest looked up from reference TRBV5-1 and TRBJ2-1): KAGVTQTPRYLIKTRGQQVTLSCSPISGHRSVSWYQQTPGQGLQFLFEYFSETQRNKGNFPGRFSGRQFSNSRSEMNVSTLELGDSALYLCASRSAGLANEQFFGPGTRLTVL.

This clonotype was counted many times. V and J are TRBV5-1 and TRBJ2-7; the match to TRBD2 covers 12 bases. V gave up 3 bases and J gave up 4 bases; unmatched junction bases: 8. The CDR3 totals 16 residues. The germline V gene has CDR1 SGHRS and CDR2 YFSETQ. The CDR3 reads CASSSVTSGGWYEQYF. The CDR3 DNA reads TGCGCCAGCAGCTCCGTGACTAGCGGGGGTTGGTACGAGCAGTACTTC.

This clonotype was detected ten times or more. V usage is TRBV12-3 or TRBV12-4 and J usage is TRBJ2-7; D unclear. Trimming left V 3 bases short and J 3 bases short, with 9 bases between. This CDR3 contains 13 residues. The CDR3 DNA sequence: TGTGCCAGCAGTTTCAGTGGGGTCTACGAGCAGTACTTC. This sequence encodes CASSFSGVYEQYF.

This clonotype was seen repeatedly, ten times or more. The V call is TRBV5-1, the J call TRBJ1-1, with 8 bases lining up with TRBD1. Germline trimming cut 2 bases from V and 1 base from J; bases unmatched to any gene: 10. Germline CDR1 reads SGHRS; CDR2 reads YFSETQ. This CDR3 comprises 17 residues. CDR3 region: CASSFTPDRARNTEAFF. In DNA, the CDR3 is TGCGCCAGCAGCTTCACCCCGGACAGGGCGCGGAACACTGAAGCTTTCTTT. Supplemented by reference TRBV5-1 and TRBJ1-1, the full variable domain reads KAGVTQTPRYLIKTRGQQVTLSCSPISGHRSVSWYQQTPGQGLQFLFEYFSETQRNKGNFPGRFSGRQFSNSRSEMNVSTLELGDSALYLCASSFTPDRARNTEAFFGQGTRLTVV.